This entry describes one T cell receptor beta chain. The participants were between roughly 18 and 90 years old and came from 20 to 30 US areas. Participant reports of clinical history set cohort assignment. Cohort 3 recovered donors had two negative PCRs, clearance, or symptom resolution. In the authors' workflow: By means of reference gene primer amplification, nucleated cell counts were estimated. Profiled with immunoSEQ multiplex PCR; TCRdb holds only in-frame clones, not every one. V and J calls and clone size come straight from that table; D and trimming were deduced from the DNA. The sample lists some 330,000 clones; roughly four fifths were seen once. The CDR3 runs to 13 residues. V lost 0 bases and J lost 9, with 10 bases in between. CDR1 is SGDLS and CDR2 is YYNGEE in the germline V gene. These data belong to a study of blood T cell repertoires in COVID-19.

The clonotype was recovered from a woman aged 45 to 65 who had recovered from COVID-19. Sequencing was performed on PBMCs or T cells enriched from blood (not recorded which). The rearrangement joins TRBV9 to TRBJ1-5; no firm D call. The CDR3 loop reads CASSVAPGGPQHF. For the CDR3, the DNA is TGTGCCAGCAGCGTAGCCCCGGGTGGGCCCCAGCATTTT.